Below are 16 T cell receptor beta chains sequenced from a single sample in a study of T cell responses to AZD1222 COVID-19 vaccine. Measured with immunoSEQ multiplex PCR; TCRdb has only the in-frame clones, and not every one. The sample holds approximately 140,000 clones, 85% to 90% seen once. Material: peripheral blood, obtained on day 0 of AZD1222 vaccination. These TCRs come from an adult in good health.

The CDR3 bases are TGTGCCACCAGCACGGGACAGGGAGAAAAACTGTTTTTT. Amino acids: CATSTGQGEKLFF. The J gene is TRBJ1-4, the V gene TRBV15; TRBD1 matches at 9 bases. The germline V gene encodes CDR1 LNHNV and CDR2 YYDKDF (reference sequence). The CDR3 has 13 residues. V lost 4 bases and J lost 8; bases outside the gene matches: 2.

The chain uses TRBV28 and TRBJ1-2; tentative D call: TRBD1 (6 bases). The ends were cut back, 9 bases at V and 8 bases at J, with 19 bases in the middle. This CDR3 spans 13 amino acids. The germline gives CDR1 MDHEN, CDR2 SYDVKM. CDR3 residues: CASKGTGPEGYTF. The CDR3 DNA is TGTGCCAGTAAGGGCACAGGGCCGGAAGGCTACACCTTC.

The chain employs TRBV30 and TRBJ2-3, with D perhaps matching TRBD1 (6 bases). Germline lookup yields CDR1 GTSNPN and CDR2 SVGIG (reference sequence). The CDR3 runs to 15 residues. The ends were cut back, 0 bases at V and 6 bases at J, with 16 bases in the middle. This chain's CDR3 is CAWSVPAGVTDTQYF. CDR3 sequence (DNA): TGTGCCTGGAGTGTACCGGCAGGGGTAACGGATACGCAGTATTTT.

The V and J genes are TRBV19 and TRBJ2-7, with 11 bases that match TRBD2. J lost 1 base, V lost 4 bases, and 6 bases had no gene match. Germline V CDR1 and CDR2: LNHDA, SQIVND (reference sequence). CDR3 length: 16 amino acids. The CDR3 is CASSRAGTSGSYEQYF. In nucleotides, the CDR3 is TGTGCCAGTAGTAGGGCCGGGACTAGCGGTTCCTACGAGCAGTACTTC.

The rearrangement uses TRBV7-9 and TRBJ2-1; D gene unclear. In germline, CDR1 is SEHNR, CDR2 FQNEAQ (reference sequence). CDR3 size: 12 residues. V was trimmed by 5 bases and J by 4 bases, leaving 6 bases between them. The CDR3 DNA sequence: TGTGCCAGCAGCGTTGGGTACAATGAGCAGTTCTTC. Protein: CASSVGYNEQFF.

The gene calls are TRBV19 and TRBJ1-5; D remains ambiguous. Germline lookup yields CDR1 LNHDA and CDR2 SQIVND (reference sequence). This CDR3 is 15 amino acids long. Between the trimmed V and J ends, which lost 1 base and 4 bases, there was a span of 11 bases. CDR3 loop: CASSIGTAQNQPQHF. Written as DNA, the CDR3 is TGTGCCAGTAGTATAGGAACAGCCCAGAATCAGCCCCAGCATTTT.

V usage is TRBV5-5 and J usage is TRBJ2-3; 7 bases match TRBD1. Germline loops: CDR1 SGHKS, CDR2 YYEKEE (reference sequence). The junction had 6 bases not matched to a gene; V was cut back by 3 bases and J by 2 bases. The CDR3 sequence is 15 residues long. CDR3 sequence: CASSWTGQITDTQYF. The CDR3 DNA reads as TGTGCCAGCAGCTGGACGGGACAGATCACAGATACGCAGTATTTT.

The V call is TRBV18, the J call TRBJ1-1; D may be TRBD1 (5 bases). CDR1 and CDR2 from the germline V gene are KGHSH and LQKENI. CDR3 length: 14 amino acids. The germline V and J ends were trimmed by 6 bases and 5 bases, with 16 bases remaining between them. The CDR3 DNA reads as TGTGCCAGCTCCCACGGCGGGGGGAAGACTGAAGCTTTCTTT. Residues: CASSHGGGKTEAFF.

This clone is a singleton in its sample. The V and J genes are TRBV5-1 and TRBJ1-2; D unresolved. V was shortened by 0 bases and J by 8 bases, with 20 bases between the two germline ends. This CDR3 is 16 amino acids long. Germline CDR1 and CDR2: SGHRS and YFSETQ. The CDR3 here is CASSLEFWGFGGGYTF. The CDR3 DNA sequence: TGCGCCAGCAGCTTGGAGTTCTGGGGATTCGGCGGAGGCTACACCTTC.

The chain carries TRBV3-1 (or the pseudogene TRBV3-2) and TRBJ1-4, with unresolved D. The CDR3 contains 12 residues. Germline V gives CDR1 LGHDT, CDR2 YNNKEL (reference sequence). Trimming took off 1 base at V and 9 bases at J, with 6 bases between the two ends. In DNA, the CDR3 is TGTGCCAGCAGCCAAGCCCTGAAAAAACTGTTTTTT. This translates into CASSQALKKLFF.

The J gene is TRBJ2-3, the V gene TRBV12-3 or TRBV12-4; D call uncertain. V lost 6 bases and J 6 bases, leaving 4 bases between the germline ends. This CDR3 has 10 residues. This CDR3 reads CASRQDTQYF. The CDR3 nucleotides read TGTGCCAGCAGACAGGATACGCAGTATTTT.

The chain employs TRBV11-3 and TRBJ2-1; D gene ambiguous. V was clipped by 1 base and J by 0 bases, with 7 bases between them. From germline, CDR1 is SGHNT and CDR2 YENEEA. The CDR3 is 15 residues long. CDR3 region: CASSLVDRSYNEQFF. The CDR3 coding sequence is TGTGCCAGCAGCTTAGTTGACCGCTCCTACAATGAGCAGTTCTTC.

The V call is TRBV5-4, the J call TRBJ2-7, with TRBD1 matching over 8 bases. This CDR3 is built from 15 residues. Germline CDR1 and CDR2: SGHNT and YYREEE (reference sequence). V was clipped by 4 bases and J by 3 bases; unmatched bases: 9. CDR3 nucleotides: TGTGCCAGCAGCGATTGGACAGGGATGATCTACGAGCAGTACTTC. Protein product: CASSDWTGMIYEQYF. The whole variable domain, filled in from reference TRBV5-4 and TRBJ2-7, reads ETGVTQSPTHLIKTRGQQVTLRCSSQSGHNTVSWYQQALGQGPQFIFQYYREEENGRGNFPPRFSGLQFPNYSSELNVNALELDDSALYLCASSDWTGMIYEQYFGPGTRLTVT.

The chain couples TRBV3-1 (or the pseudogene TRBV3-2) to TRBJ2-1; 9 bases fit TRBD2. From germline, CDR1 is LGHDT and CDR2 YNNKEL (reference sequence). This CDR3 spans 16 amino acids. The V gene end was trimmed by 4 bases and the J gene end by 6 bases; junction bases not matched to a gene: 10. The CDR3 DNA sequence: TGTGCCAGCAGCCGGTCCGGCCTAGCGGGAAGCAATGAGCAGTTCTTC. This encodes CASSRSGLAGSNEQFF.

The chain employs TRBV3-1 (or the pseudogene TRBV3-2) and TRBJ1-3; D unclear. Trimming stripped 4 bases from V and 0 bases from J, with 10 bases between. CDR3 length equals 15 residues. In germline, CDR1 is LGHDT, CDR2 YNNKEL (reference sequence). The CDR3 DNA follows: TGTGCCAGCAGCCCTGCCCTTAGCTCTGGAAACACCATATATTTT. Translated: CASSPALSSGNTIYF.

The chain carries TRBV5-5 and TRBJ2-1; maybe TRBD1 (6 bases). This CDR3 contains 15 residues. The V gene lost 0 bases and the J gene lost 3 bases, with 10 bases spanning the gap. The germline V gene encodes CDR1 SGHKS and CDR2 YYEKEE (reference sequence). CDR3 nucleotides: TGTGCCAGCAGCTTGGCCCTCAGGGGCTACAATGAGCAGTTCTTC. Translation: CASSLALRGYNEQFF. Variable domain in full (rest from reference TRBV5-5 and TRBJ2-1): DAGVTQSPTHLIKTRGQQVTLRCSPISGHKSVSWYQQVLGQGPQFIFQYYEKEERGRGNFPDRFSARQFPNYSSELNVNALLLGDSALYLCASSLALRGYNEQFFGPGTRLTVL.